This entry lists 2 T cell receptor beta chains sequenced from one sample in a study of shared clonotypes between healthy human individuals. Generated by immunoSEQ multiplex PCR, the TCRdb table keeps only in-frame clones and is missing some. The sample carries roughly 2 million clones, 90% to 95% recorded once. Sequencing was performed on naive CD4+ T cells sorted from blood. The subset here: CD45RA+ positively selected. The source of these receptors is a man younger than 30 in good health.

The chain uses TRBV2 and TRBJ2-7; possible D gene TRBD1, 5 bases. V was cut by 6 bases and J by 2 bases, with 8 bases left in between. The germline V gene has CDR1 SNHLY and CDR2 FYNNEI. This CDR3 is 12 amino acids long. CDR3 sequence reads: CASRVDTYEQYF. CDR3 nucleotide sequence: TGTGCCAGCAGGGTGGACACCTACGAGCAGTACTTC.

This clone was detected only once. The genes are TRBV10-2 and TRBJ2-3, with no clear D. The germline gives CDR1 WSHSY, CDR2 SAAADI. The CDR3 spans 11 residues. V dropped 6 bases and J dropped 6 bases, with 7 bases sitting between them. Here the CDR3 reads CASSPRDTQYF. DNA of the CDR3: TGCGCCAGCAGCCCCCGGGATACGCAGTATTTT.